This entry lists 20 T cell receptor beta chains sequenced from one sample in a study of Graves' ophthalmopathy and Graves' hyperthyroidism. Amplifying from RNA transcripts, the study obtained TCR beta CDR3 regions. An opening RT-PCR round employed HTBI primers and preceded a second-round multiplex PCR. TCRdb re-derived calls from the multiplex PCR reads in MiXCR, one entry per CDR3 protein. Of around 1.1 million distinct CDR3 sequences in the sample, about two fifths were seen once. The sequenced material came from peripheral blood or thyroid tissue (not recorded which). The receptors stem from an adult man with Graves' hyperthyroidism.

V is TRBV15 and J is TRBJ1-5; D might be TRBD1 (6 bases). There are 12 residues in the CDR3. V lost 7 bases, J lost 9 bases, and 13 bases lay in between. Germline-derived CDR1 and CDR2 are LNHNV and YYDKDF (reference sequence). The CDR3 reads CATTDGGPPQHF. For the CDR3, the DNA is TGTGCCACCACCGACGGGGGGCCGCCCCAGCATTTT.

The rearrangement links TRBV4-1 to TRBJ2-7; 7 bases agree with TRBD1. This CDR3 region has 17 residues. In germline, CDR1 is MGHRA, CDR2 YSYEKL. V shed 0 bases, J shed 4 bases, and the junction held 12 bases outside the gene matches. DNA of the CDR3: TGCGCCAGCAGCCAAGATCGCGGCTTGGGACAGCTATACGAGCAGTACTTC. Protein: CASSQDRGLGQLYEQYF.

This clonotype was detected many times. The chain's CDR3 is CASSPAGTGGASNSGYTF. CDR3 DNA: TGCGCCAGCAGCCCCGCCGGGACAGGGGGCGCGAGTAATAGTGGCTACACCTTC. The chain joins TRBV4-1 to TRBJ1-2, with 12 bases aligning to TRBD1. Unmatched junction bases numbered 16, after V lost 4 bases and J lost 7 bases. Germline V gives CDR1 MGHRA, CDR2 YSYEKL. The CDR3 has 18 residues.

The chain employs TRBV20-1 and TRBJ1-5; the match to TRBD1 covers 9 bases. The CDR3 has 13 amino acids. From germline, CDR1 is DFQATT and CDR2 SNEGSKA (reference sequence). V was clipped by 5 bases and J by 11 bases; unmatched bases: 10. CDR3 coding DNA: TGCAGTGCTTCAGTGACAGGGGGTCTGGCCCAGCATTTT. As protein: CSASVTGGLAQHF.

For this clonotype: Being one base from a much bigger clone, this may be a read error. This rearrangement joins TRBV5-1 to TRBJ2-7; D remains ambiguous. The length of the CDR3 is 13 residues. Germline V gene data show CDR1 as SGHRS and CDR2 as YFSETQ. V was pared by 4 bases and J by 3 bases, with 11 bases between. CDR3 nucleotide sequence: TGCGCCAGCAGCGCAACACAGCGCTACGAGCAGTACTTC. Amino acid sequence: CASSATQRYEQYF.

V gene TRBV29-1 combines with J gene TRBJ2-7, with a tentative D call TRBD1 (5 bases). In germline, CDR1 is SQVTM, CDR2 ANQGSEA. The CDR3 consists of 13 residues. V was trimmed by 4 bases and J by 3 bases, leaving 13 bases between them. CDR3 sequence reads: CSVGGLYGYEQYF. The DNA of the CDR3 is TGCAGCGTTGGGGGCCTTTATGGCTACGAGCAGTACTTC.

As concerns this clonotype: A much larger clone differs by one base, so this may be a read error. V usage is TRBV29-1 and J usage is TRBJ1-2, with D unclear. The CDR3 spans 15 residues. Germline CDR1 and CDR2: SQVTM and ANQGSEA. The CDR3 sequence is CSAEDPLVFVYGYTF. The CDR3 nucleotides are TGCAGCGCTGAAGATCCTCTTGTATTTGTCTATGGCTACACCTTC.

This clonotype appeared a few times. V is TRBV20-1 and J is TRBJ1-3; D unresolved. The CDR3 is made up of 13 amino acids. Germline V gene lookup returns CDR1 DFQATT and CDR2 SNEGSKA (reference sequence). Trimming left V 3 bases short and J 3 bases short, with 9 bases between. This CDR3 reads CSASRGVGNTIYF. The CDR3 DNA follows: TGCAGTGCTAGCCGCGGGGTTGGAAACACCATATATTTT.

There are many counts of this clonotype. CDR3 in DNA: TGTGCCAGCAGCGCGAACGATCGAAACGGTGCGGCTTTCTTT. Translating it yields CASSANDRNGAAFF. The J gene is TRBJ1-1, the V gene TRBV9; D unclear. V was clipped by 3 bases and J by 11 bases, with 20 bases between them. CDR1 and CDR2 from the germline V gene are SGDLS and YYNGEE. The CDR3 spans 14 residues. Full variable domain (missing parts from reference TRBV9 and TRBJ1-1): DSGVTQTPKHLITATGQRVTLRCSPRSGDLSVYWYQQSLDQGLQFLIQYYNGEERAKGNILERFSAQQFPDLHSELNLSSLELGDSALYFCASSANDRNGAAFFGQGTRLTVV.

This clonotype was seen once. V gene TRBV7-2 combines with J gene TRBJ1-4; perhaps TRBD1 as D (5 bases). V was cut by 1 base and J by 0 bases, with 15 bases left in between. Germline lookup yields CDR1 SGHTA and CDR2 FQGNSA. CDR3 length: 18 residues. The CDR3 reads CASSLVWSGGSTNEKLFF. For the CDR3, the DNA is TGTGCCAGCAGCTTAGTTTGGAGTGGGGGATCAACTAATGAAAAACTGTTTTTT.

The genes are TRBV7-2 and TRBJ2-2; possible D gene TRBD1, 6 bases. Trimming pared 4 bases from V and 4 bases from J, leaving 13 bases between. The CDR3 loop spans 15 amino acids. CDR1 is SGHTA and CDR2 is FQGNSA in the germline V gene. CDR3 coding DNA: TGTGCCAGCAGCTCCCTAGGGGGAAGCACCGGGGAGCTGTTTTTT. Encoded protein: CASSSLGGSTGELFF.

This clonotype was seen a single time. The rearrangement uses TRBV5-1 and TRBJ2-7; 9 nucleotides align to TRBD2. This CDR3 spans 17 amino acids. The trim removed 5 bases at V and 4 bases at J, leaving 16 bases unmatched. Germline V gene lookup returns CDR1 SGHRS and CDR2 YFSETQ. Here the CDR3 reads CASRKILLDSGSYEQYF. The CDR3 nucleotides are TGCGCCAGCAGAAAAATCCTCTTGGATAGCGGGAGTTACGAGCAGTACTTC. Drawing the rest from reference TRBV5-1 and TRBJ2-7, the complete variable domain is KAGVTQTPRYLIKTRGQQVTLSCSPISGHRSVSWYQQTPGQGLQFLFEYFSETQRNKGNFPGRFSGRQFSNSRSEMNVSTLELGDSALYLCASRKILLDSGSYEQYFGPGTRLTVT.

This clonotype has just a few counts. The chain uses TRBV5-1 and TRBJ1-6; D gene ambiguous. CDR3 length: 16 amino acids. Germline assignment: CDR1 SGHRS and CDR2 YFSETQ. The germline V and J ends were trimmed by 0 bases and 4 bases, with 11 bases remaining between them. CDR3 in amino acids: CASSLEAADYNSPLHF. The CDR3 nucleotides read TGCGCCAGCAGCTTGGAGGCAGCTGATTATAATTCACCCCTCCACTTT. The whole variable domain, remainder taken from reference TRBV5-1 and TRBJ1-6, is KAGVTQTPRYLIKTRGQQVTLSCSPISGHRSVSWYQQTPGQGLQFLFEYFSETQRNKGNFPGRFSGRQFSNSRSEMNVSTLELGDSALYLCASSLEAADYNSPLHFGNGTRLTVT.

A few counts support this clonotype. The chain recombines TRBV7-9 with TRBJ1-6; D uncertain. This CDR3 has 14 amino acids. The germline V gene has CDR1 SEHNR and CDR2 FQNEAQ (reference sequence). V lost 0 bases and J lost 4, with 4 bases in between. In DNA, the CDR3 is TGTGCCAGCAGCTTAGCGGAATATAATTCACCCCTCCACTTT. Its translation is CASSLAEYNSPLHF.

The V gene is TRBV7-2, the J gene TRBJ1-2; perhaps TRBD1 as D (6 bases). Germline CDR1 is SGHTA and CDR2 is FQGNSA. This CDR3 has 18 amino acids. Between the trimmed V and J ends, which lost 2 bases and 3 bases, there was a span of 22 bases. CDR3 sequence reads: CASSLYLSGRQGHYGYTF. As DNA, the CDR3 is TGTGCCAGCAGCTTATATTTGTCGGGGCGGCAGGGGCACTATGGCTACACCTTC. Variable domain in full (rest from reference TRBV7-2 and TRBJ1-2): GAGVSQSPSNKVTEKGKDVELRCDPISGHTALYWYRQSLGQGLEFLIYFQGNSAPDKSGLPSDRFSAERTGGSVSTLTIQRTQQEDSAVYLCASSLYLSGRQGHYGYTFGSGTRLTVV.

The chain carries TRBV6-1 and TRBJ1-3; 7 bases map to TRBD1. Germline values: CDR1 MNHNS, CDR2 SASEGT. V was pared by 7 bases and J by 9 bases, with 12 bases of the junction left unmatched. This CDR3 is built from 14 residues. CDR3 region: CASTLLGQASTIYF. CDR3 coding DNA: TGTGCCAGCACCCTCCTCGGACAGGCTAGCACCATATATTTT.

This chain links TRBV9 with TRBJ2-7; 12 bases are shared with TRBD2. The J segment lost 3 bases and the V segment lost 4 bases, leaving 5 bases of the junction unmatched. The CDR3 is made up of 15 amino acids. Per the germline V gene, CDR1 is SGDLS and CDR2 is YYNGEE. The CDR3 protein is CASSQGGLAGYEQYF. CDR3 in DNA: TGTGCCAGCAGCCAAGGGGGACTAGCGGGCTACGAGCAGTACTTC.

This clonotype was counted between two and nine times. V is TRBV10-3 and J is TRBJ2-7; TRBD2 matches 9 bases. The CDR3 runs 13 residues. CDR1 is ENHRY, CDR2 SYGVKD, per germline. V gave up 10 bases and J gave up 1 base; unmatched junction bases: 5. CDR3 DNA: TGTGCCAGCCTTAGCGGGAGTTCCTACGAGCAGTACTTC. Translation: CASLSGSSYEQYF.

The chain is built from TRBV29-1 and TRBJ2-7; perhaps TRBD2 as D (7 bases). Germline V gene sequence: CDR1 SQVTM, CDR2 ANQGSEA. Trimming removed 6 bases at V and 0 bases at J, with 15 bases between. The CDR3 loop spans 14 amino acids. The CDR3, as DNA: TGCAGCGTACGCGGGGGCGCCGGCTCCTACGAGCAGTACTTC. Translating gives CSVRGGAGSYEQYF.

Concerning this clonotype: A much larger clone sits a single nucleotide away, making a read error possible. This CDR3 reads CAGSSPGTGFRELFF. The CDR3 DNA is TGTGCCGGCAGCTCCCCAGGGACAGGGTTCAGGGAGCTGTTTTTT. The genes are TRBV7-2 and TRBJ2-2; 9 bases fit TRBD1. CDR1 is SGHTA, CDR2 FQGNSA, per germline. The CDR3 loop spans 15 amino acids.